This T cell receptor beta chain is from a study of Ad26.COV2.S vaccination and SARS-CoV-2 variants. Study details: Ad26.COV2.S was injected intramuscularly once or twice, 56 days apart. Study results and limitations: Post-vaccination spike-specific CD8+ and CD4+ T cell responses reportedly had substantial breadth.

From germline, CDR1 is SNHLY and CDR2 FYNNEI. V was pared by 7 bases and J by 1 base, with 10 bases between. The CDR3 loop spans 14 amino acids. A remark on this clone: Its target is unknown.

The method was immunoSEQ multiplex PCR; TCRdb's version includes in-frame clones alone and lacks a portion of them. The table includes some 340,000 clones, about 82% detected once. Described treatment: some 20 received Ad26.COV2.S at low or high dose, single or two shots; about 5 received placebo; per-sample allocation not given. After the first vaccine or placebo injection, samples were drawn on day 63. The donor's status was that of an adult aged 18-55 years in Boston. Wuhan-strain SARS-CoV-2 spike was expressed by the Ad26 vector that made up the vaccine. The input for sequencing was peripheral blood, taken in a trial of Ad26.COV2.S vaccine versus placebo. V is TRBV2 and J is TRBJ2-2, with D unresolved. The source of this sequence is a person aged 18-65 years who received the Ad26.COV2.S COVID-19 vaccine or a placebo. CDR3 DNA: TGTGCCAGCACTCCTAACGAGAACACCGGGGAGCTGTTTTTT. Residues: CASTPNENTGELFF. The full variable domain, with the rest looked up from reference TRBV2 and TRBJ2-2, is EPEVTQTPSHQVTQMGQEVILRCVPISNHLYFYWYRQILGQKVEFLVSFYNNEISEKSEIFDDQFSVERPDGSNFTLKIRSTKLEDSAMYFCASTPNENTGELFFGEGSRLTVL.